This section outlines one T cell receptor beta chain sequence together with its context. Its antigen is as yet unknown. The graft tissue was processed, and this released both intraepithelial and lamina propria lymphocytes. TCRdb's table, derived via immunoSEQ multiplex PCR, lists solely in-frame clones and lacks some. This table holds around 15,000 clones, 80% found once. V shed 6 bases and J 10 bases; nucleotides not matched to a gene: 5. Germline assignment: CDR1 LNHDA and CDR2 SQIVND (reference sequence). The CDR3 runs 11 residues. The data belong to a study of graft-versus-host responses after intestinal transplantation. Study background: Recipients had multivisceral, liver-intestinal, or isolated intestinal transplants. Study findings and constraints: Some GvH clones appeared in ileal mucosa or blood before recipient bone marrow. After transplant, early declines in HvG clones were associated with peak levels of circulating GvH clones.

This clonotype was obtained from a human patient who received an intestinal transplant, so some T cells may come from the graft donor. The chain combines TRBV19 with TRBJ1-2; the match to TRBD1 covers 7 bases. Material: ileum tissue, obtained 104 days after intestinal transplant. CDR3 DNA sequence: TGTGCCAGTAGACAGGGGAGGAACTACACCTTC. Protein sequence: CASRQGRNYTF.